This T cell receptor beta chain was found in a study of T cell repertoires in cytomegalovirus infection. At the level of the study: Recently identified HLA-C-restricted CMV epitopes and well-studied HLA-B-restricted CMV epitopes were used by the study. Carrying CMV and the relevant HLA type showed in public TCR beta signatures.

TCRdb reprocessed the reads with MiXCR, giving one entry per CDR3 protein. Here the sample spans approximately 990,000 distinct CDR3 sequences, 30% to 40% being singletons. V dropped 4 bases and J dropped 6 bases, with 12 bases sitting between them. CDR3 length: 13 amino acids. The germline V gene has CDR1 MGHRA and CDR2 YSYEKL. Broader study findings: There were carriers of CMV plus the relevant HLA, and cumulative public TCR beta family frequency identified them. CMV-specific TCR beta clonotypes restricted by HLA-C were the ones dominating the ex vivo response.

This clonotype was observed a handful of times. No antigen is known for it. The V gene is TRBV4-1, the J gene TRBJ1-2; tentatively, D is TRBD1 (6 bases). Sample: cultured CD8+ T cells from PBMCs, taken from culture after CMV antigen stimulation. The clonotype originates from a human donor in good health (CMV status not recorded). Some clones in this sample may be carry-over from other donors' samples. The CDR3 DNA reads TGCGCCAGCAGCCCCCGACGACAGGATGGCTACACCTTC. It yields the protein CASSPRRQDGYTF.